This T cell receptor beta chain was recovered during a study of shared clonotypes between healthy human individuals. Naive CD8 cells lacked CD45RO and underwent positive selection for CCR7, leaving out terminally differentiated effector memory CD45RA+ cells. Findings and caveats of the study: Tissue TCR repertoires likely differ from these blood-only repertoires.

Concerning this clone: The antigen is undetermined.

Profiling relied on immunoSEQ multiplex PCR, and the TCRdb table lists in-frame clones only, not all of them. The repertoire consists of 2 million to 2.5 million clones, with less than 95% occurring once and the leading ten covering 0.9% to 1.3%. CDR1 is SGHRS and CDR2 is YFSETQ in the germline V gene. The CDR3 contains 18 residues. Between the trimmed V and J ends, which lost 4 bases and 1 base, there was a span of 20 bases. The TCR comes from a man between 18 and 35 years old in good health. Sequences were obtained from naive CD8+ T cells sorted from blood. The chain recombines TRBV5-1 with TRBJ1-4; D uncertain. The CDR3 sequence: CASSPVLVASRTNEKLFF. CDR3 in DNA: TGCGCCAGCAGCCCGGTATTGGTAGCATCCCGAACTAATGAAAAACTGTTTTTT.